This T cell receptor (beta chain) is from a study of blood T cell repertoires in COVID-19 (TCRdb year 2020). For the study in its entirety: Collaborator samples came from the United States, Italy and Spain and covered acute and convalescent phases of COVID-19. The sample metadata nearly always contained a de-identified subject ID, COVID-19 status, age in years and sex. Where HLA class I and class II types were available, the types were taken from metadata supplied by the sample provider, not from assay-based typing. The repertoires were released in a freely available public database meant as a resource for research on the immune response to SARS-CoV-2. Samples came from the ongoing ImmuneRACE study (first 160 participants) plus 1,254 subjects from 6 global collaborators. The prospective study material was composed of cDNA or gDNA derived from T cells, B-cell-depleted T cells, or PBMCs. Subjects who had been exposed to COVID-19, were actively infected with it, or had recovered from it provided the deeply sampled blood TCRbeta repertoires that made up the dataset. Here is what the overall study found, with its caveats: The amount of clinical and demographic metadata varied by source and participant and was provided uncurated.

V was cut back by 1 base and J by 2 bases, leaving a gap of 8 bases between them. The germline V gene gives CDR1 as SGHAT and CDR2 as FQNNGV. Measured from the cysteine to the phenylalanine, the CDR3 is 14 residues long. The CDR3 DNA has 42 bases and is translated from base 1. TCRbeta CDR3 regions were amplified from genomic DNA using the immunoSEQ Assay, a bias-controlled multiplex PCR. Concerning the study's data processing: The number of nucleated cells in each sample was estimated by amplification of reference gene primers within the assay. Sequence reads were collapsed and filtered to measure the absolute abundance of every unique TCRbeta CDR3 rearrangement. For each sample, productive Simpson clonality was calculated by taking the square root of Simpson's diversity index across productive rearrangements. This is the immuneACCESS table as TCRdb keeps it, with only in-frame sequences that have V and J called. A part of the clones is gone; compared with another copy, unresolved V genes explain less than half, and the rest is unexplained. V and J calls plus clone size are reproduced from that table; the DNA served to infer D and trimming. The sample table holds 200,000 to 300,000 clones, of which approximately 89% were seen once. Around 1.5% of the sample belongs to the ten largest clones.

Samples from volunteer blood donors who had recovered from COVID-19 were contributed by a second Seattle source. Each collaborating institution followed its own protocols to collect whole blood in K2EDTA tubes. For TCRbeta analysis, collaborators shipped samples as frozen whole blood, isolated PBMCs, or DNA extracted from either of those sample types. Worth noting for this clone: No cognate antigen has been identified for it. The record has no base qualities; no much larger clone is one base away.

The sequenced sample consisted of peripheral blood. The V and J segments used are TRBV11-2 and TRBJ1-2; the best D guess is TRBD1, with 5 bases matching. The TCR was taken from a woman aged 55-70 years who had recovered from COVID-19. Here the CDR3 is given as CASSLVGANYGYTF. The base sequence is TGTGCCAGCAGCTTAGTTGGGGCGAACTATGGCTACACCTTC.